The clone carrying this TCR beta chain was recorded once. The entry originates in a study of blood T cell repertoires in COVID-19. At the level of the study: Spain, Italy and the United States supplied samples that represented acute and convalescent COVID-19. T cells, B-cell-depleted T cells, or PBMCs provided the cDNA or gDNA that served as material.

This CDR3 is 13 amino acids long. The V end was cut by 0 bases, the J end by 3 bases, with 9 bases between. Germline V lookup: CDR1 GTSNPN, CDR2 SVGIG (reference sequence). Methods used by the authors: Amplification of reference gene primers was used by the study to estimate nucleated cell counts. Repertoires were generated with immunoSEQ multiplex PCR, while TCRdb's copy carries only in-frame clones and drops some. The V and J calls and the clone size are those of that table, but D and trimming were determined from the DNA. The sample lists just under 350,000 clones, around 91% occurring once. The J gene is TRBJ2-7, the V gene TRBV30; possibly TRBD1 for D (5 bases). This clonotype was sampled from a woman under 30 who had recovered from COVID-19. The specimen was peripheral blood. The CDR3 region has the DNA TGTGCCTGGAGTGTAAGGGGCAACTACGAGCAGTACGTC. It codes for CAWSVRGNYEQYV.